The 17 T cell receptor beta chains given below trace back to one sample, sequenced in a study of blood T cells in healthy people across ages. Alongside a J-beta primer mix, a sample-barcoded 5' primer served in a second PCR lasting roughly 7 to 11 cycles. TCRdb independently ran MiXCR on the 5' RACE reads; one entry per CDR3 protein. Seen here are over 950,000 distinct CDR3 sequences, about 51% observed once, and the top ten hold 20% to 25%. Sequenced: blood. These receptor sequences come from a woman between 55 and 75 years old in good health.

The chain has TRBV29-1 and TRBJ2-1; 14 bases agree with TRBD2. The J segment lost 5 bases and the V segment lost 7 bases, leaving 4 bases of the junction unmatched. Germline V CDR1 and CDR2: SQVTM, ANQGSEA. This CDR3 has 14 amino acids. In nucleotides, the CDR3 is TGCAGCGGGATGGGACTAGCGGGGGACAATGAGCAGTTCTTC. This codes for CSGMGLAGDNEQFF.

In this sample, this clonotype turned up a few times. DNA for the CDR3: TGCAGCGTTGCCGAACAGGGGGCGCGGGAGCAGTACTTC. It translates to CSVAEQGAREQYF. V gene TRBV29-1 combines with J gene TRBJ2-7; 9 bases are shared with TRBD1. The germline CDR1 and CDR2 sequences are SQVTM and ANQGSEA. The CDR3 is made up of 13 amino acids. V was clipped by 4 bases and J by 7 bases; unmatched bases: 8.

This clonotype was detected a few times. The DNA of the CDR3 is TGTGCCAGCAGCCCCGGCTTAGATCACGGCTACACCTTC. Its protein is CASSPGLDHGYTF. The chain uses TRBV7-8 and TRBJ1-2, with no clear D. The CDR3 sequence is 13 residues long. Trimming stripped 5 bases from V and 8 bases from J, with 15 bases between. Germline V CDR1 and CDR2: SGHVS, FQNEAQ.

The chain employs TRBV28 and TRBJ2-1; 14 bases line up with TRBD2. With V trimmed by 6 bases and J by 13 bases, 17 bases remained unmatched. There are 17 residues in the CDR3. The V gene's germline CDR1 is MDHEN and CDR2 SYDVKM. The CDR3 loop reads CASSPYSTSGRVETQFF. The CDR3 DNA sequence: TGTGCCAGCAGCCCTTATTCGACTAGCGGGAGGGTAGAGACCCAGTTCTTC.

This clonotype appeared a few times. This chain links TRBV20-1 with TRBJ2-5; 12 nucleotides agree with TRBD2. V lost 5 bases, J lost 11 bases, and 12 bases stayed unmatched. Germline loops: CDR1 DFQATT, CDR2 SNEGSKA (reference sequence). CDR3 length: 14 amino acids. The DNA of the CDR3 is TGCAGTGCTGACACTAGCGGGAGGATTCATGAGCAGTACTTC. This translates into CSADTSGRIHEQYF.

The rearrangement uses TRBV12-3 or TRBV12-4 and TRBJ2-7; D gene ambiguous. V was clipped by 4 bases and J by 2 bases, with 9 bases between them. The length of the CDR3 is 13 residues. CDR3 residues: CASSSTETYEQYF. The CDR3 DNA reads TGTGCCAGCAGTTCTACTGAGACCTACGAGCAGTACTTC.

This clonotype has a handful of counts. The chain carries TRBV12-3 or TRBV12-4 and TRBJ2-2, with TRBD1 as a possible D gene (6 bases). V gave up 8 bases and J gave up 4 bases, with 14 bases separating them. The length of the CDR3 is 14 residues. In DNA form, the CDR3 reads TGTGCCAGCCGAGGACAGACGACCACCGGGGAGCTGTTTTTT. Translating gives CASRGQTTTGELFF.

This rearrangement joins TRBV29-1 to TRBJ2-3; maybe TRBD2 (6 bases). The V gene lost 7 bases and the J gene lost 3 bases, with 17 bases spanning the gap. The CDR3 consists of 14 residues. Germline-derived CDR1 and CDR2 are SQVTM and ANQGSEA. The CDR3: CSDRDSRKTDTQYF. For the CDR3, the DNA is TGCAGCGACCGGGACTCGAGGAAAACAGATACGCAGTATTTT.

V gene TRBV28 combines with J gene TRBJ1-4, with D perhaps matching TRBD1 (5 bases). V was cut by 6 bases and J by 0 bases, with 17 bases left in between. The CDR3 has 17 residues. The V gene's germline CDR1 is MDHEN and CDR2 SYDVKM. CDR3 in amino acids: CASSRPPGVATNEKLFF. The CDR3 DNA follows: TGTGCCAGCAGCCGCCCTCCGGGGGTTGCAACTAATGAAAAACTGTTTTTT.

The sample holds one count of this clonotype. The junction differs from germline at one of its ends, possibly a read error. The chain joins TRBV12-3 or TRBV12-4 to TRBJ1-5; the D is unclear. The CDR3 extends over 13 amino acids. The chain's CDR3 is CAGSLKQVQPQHF. As DNA, the CDR3 is TGTGCCGGCAGTTTAAAGCAGGTTCAGCCCCAGCATTTT.

V usage is TRBV20-1 and J usage is TRBJ2-3; D possibly corresponds to TRBD1 (6 bases). V lost 5 bases to trimming and J lost 5 bases, with 17 bases between them. In germline, CDR1 is DFQATT, CDR2 SNEGSKA (reference sequence). CDR3 length equals 14 residues. The CDR3 DNA reads TGCAGTGCTTCTATAATGGTAGGGGGAGATACGCAGTATTTT. Translated: CSASIMVGGDTQYF.

This clonotype was seen only a few times. The junction shows a germline mismatch at one end, possibly a read error. The chain has TRBV7-8 and TRBJ2-3; either TRBD1 or TRBD2 may fit D (5 bases each). The germline V gene has CDR1 SGHVS and CDR2 FQNEAQ. This CDR3 region has 15 residues. Written as DNA, the CDR3 is TGTGCCAGCAGCTCGGGGCGTTGGGGCACAGCTACGCAGTATTTT. Translated: CASSSGRWGTATQYF.

This clonotype came up a few times. V is TRBV4-2 and J is TRBJ2-5; D may correspond to TRBD1 or TRBD2 (5 bases each). The length of the CDR3 is 15 residues. Germline values: CDR1 LGHNA, CDR2 YNFKEQ. V gave up 0 bases and J gave up 11 bases, with 19 bases separating them. In nucleotides, the CDR3 is TGTGCCAGCAGCCAAGATCCGGGGCAGTATGATGAGCAGTACTTC. This codes for CASSQDPGQYDEQYF.

This clonotype was seen more than once but under ten times. This chain joins TRBV12-3 or TRBV12-4 and TRBJ1-5; no definite D call. The V and J ends lost 3 bases and 5 bases respectively, with 11 bases between them. The CDR3 has 14 amino acids. CDR3 coding DNA: TGTGCCAGCAGTTTGGGGAGGAGGGATCAGCCCCAGCATTTT. This encodes CASSLGRRDQPQHF.

The gene calls are TRBV20-1 and TRBJ2-1; D may be TRBD1 or TRBD2 (5 bases each). The V end was cut by 7 bases, the J end by 6 bases, with 13 bases between. Germline V gives CDR1 DFQATT, CDR2 SNEGSKA (reference sequence). This CDR3 contains 12 residues. CDR3 sequence (DNA): TGCAGTGAGAGGGGCCGGGGCAATGAGCAGTTCTTC. Its translation is CSERGRGNEQFF.

J is TRBJ2-5 and V is TRBV6-2 or TRBV6-3; maybe TRBD2 (5 bases). Germline V lookup: CDR1 MNHEY, CDR2 SVGEGT. The CDR3 is made up of 12 amino acids. V was cut by 3 bases and J by 11 bases, with 13 bases left in between. The CDR3 DNA is TGTGCCAGCAGTTATGGGCGGGCTGAGCAGTACTTC. Translation: CASSYGRAEQYF.

This chain links TRBV6-1 with TRBJ2-4, with 8 bases identical to TRBD1. The J call may not be correct, given that the DNA end is closer to TRBJ2-7. This CDR3 is 14 amino acids long. Germline V gene lookup returns CDR1 MNHNS and CDR2 SASEGT. The CDR3: CASSTDRVGYEQYF. Written as DNA, the CDR3 is TGTGCCAGCAGTACGGACAGGGTAGGCTACGAGCAGTACTTC.